The 27 T cell receptor beta chains in this list originate from one sample, sequenced in a study of blood T cell repertoires in COVID-19 (dated by TCRdb to the early 2020s). The receptor library was made with the immunoSEQ multiplex PCR assay. TCRdb took over this immuneACCESS table, retaining in-frame rearrangements with V and J assigned. Such tables are incomplete; in checked studies, under half of the missing clones stem from an unresolved V gene, and the remainder is unexplained. The sample has more than 65,000 clones on record, roughly 82% of them singletons. 28% of the sample belongs to the ten largest clones. The sample comprised peripheral blood. Every receptor here comes from a woman over 75 with active or convalescent COVID-19.

CDR3 in amino acids: CAISESVAVPSSYNEQFF. The CDR3 DNA reads TGTGCCATCAGTGAGTCGGTAGCGGTCCCTAGCTCCTACAATGAGCAGTTCTTC. The rearrangement links TRBV10-3 to TRBJ2-1; maybe TRBD2 (6 bases). Germline lookup yields CDR1 ENHRY and CDR2 SYGVKD. The CDR3 spans 18 residues. Deletions cut 0 bases from V and 0 bases from J, with 15 bases between.

The chain recombines TRBV7-9 with TRBJ2-3; D is undetermined. This CDR3 spans 14 amino acids. Germline CDR1 SEHNR, CDR2 FQNEAQ (reference sequence). Trimming left V 4 bases short and J 0 bases short, with 8 bases between. The CDR3, as DNA: TGTGCCAGCAGCTGGTTGGCTAGCACAGATACGCAGTATTTT. Protein product: CASSWLASTDTQYF.

The rearrangement uses TRBV19 and TRBJ1-1; 8 positions agree with TRBD1. The CDR3 loop spans 16 amino acids. CDR1 and CDR2 from the germline V gene are LNHDA and SQIVND (reference sequence). With V trimmed by 7 bases and J by 5 bases, 15 bases remained unmatched. The CDR3 DNA reads TGTGCCAGTACCCAAAGGTTATTACAGGGGGTAACTGAAGCTTTCTTT. It translates to CASTQRLLQGVTEAFF. Based on the CDR3 plus reference TRBV19 and TRBJ1-1, the full variable domain is DGGITQSPKYLFRKEGQNVTLSCEQNLNHDAMYWYRQDPGQGLRLIYYSQIVNDFQKGDIAEGYSVSREKKESFPLTVTSAQKNPTAFYLCASTQRLLQGVTEAFFGQGTRLTVV.

This clone turned up a few times. This rearrangement joins TRBV19 to TRBJ1-2, with no clear D. With 3 bases removed from V and 1 base from J, the gap between germline ends came to 9 bases. Germline V CDR1 and CDR2: LNHDA, SQIVND (reference sequence). The CDR3 length is 14 residues. CDR3 nucleotide sequence: TGTGCCAGTAGTATTTTTGGAGTTAACTATGGCTACACCTTC. This sequence encodes CASSIFGVNYGYTF.

V and J are TRBV2 and TRBJ2-4, with 9 bases lining up with TRBD2. Germline V CDR1 and CDR2: SNHLY, FYNNEI. The CDR3 loop spans 13 amino acids. V shed 8 bases, J shed 8 bases, and the junction held 7 bases outside the gene matches. As DNA, the CDR3 is TGTGCCAGCTCAGGGACTAGCACCCACATTCAGTACTTC. Protein sequence: CASSGTSTHIQYF.

CDR3 DNA sequence: TGTGCCAGCAGCCAAGGGACAGATTCCTCACCCCTCCACTTT. Encoded protein: CASSQGTDSSPLHF. The rearrangement links TRBV3-1 (or the pseudogene TRBV3-2) to TRBJ1-6; weak D call: TRBD1 (6 bases). The CDR3 extends over 14 amino acids. In germline, CDR1 is LGHDT, CDR2 YNNKEL (reference sequence). V lost 1 base, J lost 10 bases, and 11 bases lay in between.

This sequence joins TRBV12-1 and TRBJ2-7; the table calls TRBD1, which could not be checked here. TRBV12-1 is designated a pseudogene. The CDR3 has 15 residues. CDR3 nucleotides: TGTGCCAGCAGCCCCGCAGGGGCCCTCGGAGAGGAGCAGTACTTC. Its protein is CASSPAGALGEEQYF.

The rearrangement links TRBV5-4 to TRBJ2-2; D is ambiguous. This CDR3 is 15 amino acids long. Trimming cost V 0 bases and J 8 bases, with 14 bases left between them. The V gene's germline CDR1 is SGHNT and CDR2 YYREEE (reference sequence). CDR3 region: CASSLAGPSRGELFF. DNA for the CDR3: TGTGCCAGCAGCTTGGCCGGCCCTTCCAGGGGGGAGCTGTTTTTT.

The chain combines TRBV7-8 with TRBJ2-7; 9 bases are a match to TRBD1. Trimming at V came to 7 bases and at J to 6 bases, leaving 13 bases not matched to a gene. Per the germline V gene, CDR1 is SGHVS and CDR2 is FQNEAQ. The CDR3 contains 15 residues. CDR3 region: CASNLPGQGRREQYF. The CDR3 DNA reads as TGTGCCAGCAACCTCCCGGGACAGGGCCGTCGCGAGCAGTACTTC.

V is TRBV11-2 and J is TRBJ2-1, with 11 bases fitting TRBD2. CDR3 length: 17 amino acids. The trim removed 0 bases at V and 7 bases at J, leaving 8 bases unmatched. Germline loops: CDR1 SGHAT, CDR2 FQNNGV. CDR3 sequence (DNA): TGTGCCAGCAGCTTAGAGGGTAGCGGGGGGGCGAGGAATGAGCAGTTCTTC. Translating gives CASSLEGSGGARNEQFF.

The DNA for the CDR3 is TGTGCCAGCAGCTTAGGCGGCAGAGCCGTGGACGAGCAGTACTTC. Encoded protein: CASSLGGRAVDEQYF. This rearrangement joins TRBV7-9 to TRBJ2-7; no reliable D call. Trimming pared 1 base from V and 5 bases from J, leaving 15 bases between. CDR1 and CDR2 (germline): SEHNR, FQNEAQ (reference sequence). The CDR3 is 15 amino acids.

This chain connects TRBV27 to TRBJ1-2, with a possible D match to TRBD1 (5 bases). The CDR3 has 18 residues. Trimming left V 5 bases short and J 3 bases short, with 25 bases between. Germline V gene lookup returns CDR1 MNHEY and CDR2 SMNVEV (reference sequence). The CDR3, as DNA: TGTGCCAGCAGTCCATGGCGGGGCGCCTCGTTAGGGGACTATGGCTACACCTTC. It translates to CASSPWRGASLGDYGYTF.

The chain employs TRBV5-5 and TRBJ1-2; D may be TRBD1 (6 bases). V was trimmed by 2 bases and J by 4 bases, leaving 21 bases between them. Germline V lookup: CDR1 SGHKS, CDR2 YYEKEE (reference sequence). The CDR3 sequence is 17 residues long. CDR3: CASSFSTGSRGPYGYTF. The CDR3 nucleotides are TGTGCCAGCAGCTTCTCCACGGGTAGCAGGGGACCCTATGGCTACACCTTC.

The rearrangement links TRBV5-6 to TRBJ2-6; 10 nucleotides match TRBD1. V dropped 3 bases and J dropped 0; count of bases not matched to a gene: 0. CDR3 length equals 16 residues. Germline V gene sequence: CDR1 SGHDT, CDR2 YYEEEE. The CDR3 loop reads CASSWDRGSGANVLTF. CDR3 coding DNA: TGTGCCAGCAGCTGGGACAGGGGCTCTGGGGCCAACGTCCTGACTTTC.

This chain uses TRBV5-6 with TRBJ1-2; TRBD1 is a possible D gene (5 bases). The CDR3 is made up of 16 amino acids. The ends were cut back, 4 bases at V and 4 bases at J, with 20 bases in the middle. The germline gives CDR1 SGHDT, CDR2 YYEEEE. CDR3 sequence reads: CASSANRGFSGYGYTF. The CDR3 bases are TGTGCCAGCAGCGCCAATCGGGGGTTTTCAGGCTATGGCTACACCTTC.

V is TRBV4-3 and J is TRBJ1-4; the D is unclear. The CDR3 length is 18 residues. V lost 0 bases, J lost 0 bases, and 14 bases lay in between. The germline CDR1 and CDR2 sequences are LGHNA and YSLEER. The CDR3 protein is CASSQDPPVLPTNEKLFF. CDR3 nucleotides: TGCGCCAGCAGCCAAGATCCCCCCGTTCTCCCAACTAATGAAAAACTGTTTTTT.

CDR3 bases: TGTGCCAGCAGCCCCGGGACTAGCGGGGGGGGAGAGACCCAGTACTTC. This codes for CASSPGTSGGGETQYF. The chain links TRBV7-2 to TRBJ2-5; 16 bases agree with TRBD2. This CDR3 contains 16 residues. J lost 4 bases, V lost 5 bases, and 4 bases had no gene match. The germline V gene encodes CDR1 SGHTA and CDR2 FQGNSA.

The chain joins TRBV2 to TRBJ2-7; D gene unclear. The V and J ends lost 4 bases and 2 bases respectively, with 15 bases between them. The CDR3 contains 15 residues. Germline CDR1 and CDR2: SNHLY and FYNNEI. CDR3 region: CASSGVSWSTYEQYF. In nucleotides, the CDR3 is TGTGCCAGCAGTGGTGTCAGTTGGAGTACCTACGAGCAGTACTTC.

The chain employs TRBV19 and TRBJ2-1, with 7 positions matching TRBD1. The CDR3 loop spans 15 amino acids. The trim removed 7 bases at V and 6 bases at J, leaving 12 bases unmatched. In germline, CDR1 is LNHDA, CDR2 SQIVND (reference sequence). The CDR3 spells CASTEALPGGNEQFF. The CDR3 DNA is TGTGCCAGTACCGAAGCCCTGCCAGGGGGCAATGAGCAGTTCTTC.

The J gene is TRBJ2-5, the V gene TRBV19; TRBD2 matches 10 bases. Germline V gives CDR1 LNHDA, CDR2 SQIVND (reference sequence). The ends lost 3 bases at V and 5 bases at J; junction bases unmatched: 6. The CDR3 runs 15 residues. As DNA, the CDR3 is TGTGCCAGTAGTATTACTAGCGGGGTGGGGGAGACCCAGTACTTC. Translating gives CASSITSGVGETQYF.

The V and J genes are TRBV12-3 or TRBV12-4 and TRBJ2-7, with a weak D call TRBD1 (6 bases). The CDR3 contains 13 residues. V was shortened by 3 bases and J by 3 bases, with 9 bases between the two germline ends. The CDR3 protein is CASSFGQLYEQYF. The CDR3 bases are TGTGCCAGCAGTTTTGGACAGCTCTACGAGCAGTACTTC.

The chain combines TRBV7-8 with TRBJ2-5; 7 bases line up with TRBD1. The CDR3 is made up of 14 amino acids. Germline CDR1 reads SGHVS; CDR2 reads FQNEAQ. The ends lost 5 bases at V and 5 bases at J; junction bases unmatched: 8. The CDR3 nucleotides are TGTGCCAGCAGCGGATACAGGGGCGGGGAGACCCAGTACTTC. It codes for CASSGYRGGETQYF.

The chain uses TRBV9 and TRBJ1-1, with D possibly TRBD1 on 6 matching bases. Between the trimmed V and J ends, which lost 3 bases and 1 base, there was a span of 10 bases. CDR3 length: 14 amino acids. Germline-derived CDR1 and CDR2 are SGDLS and YYNGEE. Here the CDR3 reads CASSATGTNTEAFF. The DNA of the CDR3 is TGTGCCAGCAGCGCCACAGGGACGAACACTGAAGCTTTCTTT.

The CDR3 here is CASSPGRGPGTEAFF. The DNA for the CDR3 is TGTGCCAGCAGCCCAGGGCGGGGCCCGGGCACTGAAGCTTTCTTT. The chain is built from TRBV5-4 and TRBJ1-1; weak D call: TRBD1 (5 bases). Looked up from germline, CDR1 is SGHNT and CDR2 is YYREEE (reference sequence). V lost 4 bases to trimming and J lost 4 bases, with 17 bases between them. The CDR3 contains 15 residues.

This clone was recorded a few times. V usage is TRBV4-3 and J usage is TRBJ1-2, with D tentatively TRBD1 (6 bases). V shed 0 bases and J shed 5 bases, with 16 bases lying between them. The CDR3 covers 16 residues. CDR1 is LGHNA and CDR2 is YSLEER in the germline V gene. The chain's CDR3 is CASSQDLGGASYGYTF. The CDR3 coding sequence is TGCGCCAGCAGCCAAGATCTAGGGGGGGCCTCTTATGGCTACACCTTC.

The rearrangement joins TRBV2 to TRBJ1-4; D is undetermined. This CDR3 region has 14 residues. V shed 5 bases and J shed 0 bases, with 7 bases lying between them. Germline CDR1 reads SNHLY; CDR2 reads FYNNEI. Written as DNA, the CDR3 is TGTGCCAGCAGTCTGACAACAACTAATGAAAAACTGTTTTTT. This gives the protein CASSLTTTNEKLFF.

For the CDR3, the DNA is TGTGCCAGCAGCCGGGACTACTCCTACGAGCAGTACTTC. It translates to CASSRDYSYEQYF. V gene TRBV7-9 combines with J gene TRBJ2-7; the match to TRBD2 covers 7 bases. The V gene's germline CDR1 is SEHNR and CDR2 FQNEAQ (reference sequence). The CDR3 is 13 residues long. The J segment lost 0 bases and the V segment lost 5 bases, leaving 1 base of the junction unmatched.